This T cell receptor beta chain stems from a study of cytomegalovirus exposure and HLA in healthy donors. 60 Vbeta and 13 Jbeta primers were used in PCR. Profiling relied on immunoSEQ multiplex PCR, and the TCRdb table lists in-frame clones only, not all of them. The record lists under 130,000 clones, of which the ten most abundant hold 3.5%. Trimming pared 7 bases from V and 3 bases from J, leaving 13 bases between. Germline-derived CDR1 and CDR2 are MDHEN and SYDVKM. The CDR3 length is 14 residues. This sequence originates from a man aged 40-50 years in good health and CMV-seronegative. Sequenced: PBMCs. The chain links TRBV28 to TRBJ1-5, with D possibly being TRBD1 (5 bases). Here the CDR3 DNA reads TGTGCCAGCACCCAAGGAGGGGTCAATCAGCCCCAGCATTTT. Translated, it gives CASTQGGVNQPQHF.